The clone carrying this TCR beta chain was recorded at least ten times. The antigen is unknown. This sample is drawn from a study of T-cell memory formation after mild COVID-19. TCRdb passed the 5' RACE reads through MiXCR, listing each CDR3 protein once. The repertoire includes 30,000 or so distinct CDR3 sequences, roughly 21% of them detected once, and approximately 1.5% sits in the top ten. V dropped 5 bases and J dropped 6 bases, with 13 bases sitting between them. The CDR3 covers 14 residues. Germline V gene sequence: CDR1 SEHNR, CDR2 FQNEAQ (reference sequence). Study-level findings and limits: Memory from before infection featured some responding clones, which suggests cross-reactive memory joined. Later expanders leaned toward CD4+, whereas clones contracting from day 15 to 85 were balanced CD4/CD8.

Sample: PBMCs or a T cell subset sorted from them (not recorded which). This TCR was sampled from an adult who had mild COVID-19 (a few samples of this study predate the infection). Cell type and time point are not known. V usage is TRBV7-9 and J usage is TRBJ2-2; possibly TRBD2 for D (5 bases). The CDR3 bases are TGTGCCAGCAGCCTCTCGAGGACTTCCGGGGAGCTGTTTTTT. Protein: CASSLSRTSGELFF. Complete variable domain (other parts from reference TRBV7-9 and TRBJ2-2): DTGVSQNPRHKITKRGQNVTFRCDPISEHNRLYWYRQTLGQGPEFLTYFQNEAQLEKSRLLSDRFSAERPKGSFSTLEIQRTEQGDSAMYLCASSLSRTSGELFFGEGSRLTVL.